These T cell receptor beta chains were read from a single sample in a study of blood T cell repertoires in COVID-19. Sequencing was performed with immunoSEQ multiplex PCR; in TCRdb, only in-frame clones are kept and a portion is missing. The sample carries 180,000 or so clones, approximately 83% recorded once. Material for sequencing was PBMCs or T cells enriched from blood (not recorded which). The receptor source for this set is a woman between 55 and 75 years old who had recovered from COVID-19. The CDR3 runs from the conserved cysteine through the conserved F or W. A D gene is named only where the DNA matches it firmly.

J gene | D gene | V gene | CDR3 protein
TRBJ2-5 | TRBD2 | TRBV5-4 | CASSDQGLAARGQYF
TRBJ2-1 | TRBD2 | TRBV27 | CATQLYGGNYNEQFF
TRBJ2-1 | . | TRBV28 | CASSSASLQGLYNEQFF
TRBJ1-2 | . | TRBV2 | CASSAVQGRYTF
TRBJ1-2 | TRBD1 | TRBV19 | CASSPWTGGGYGYTF
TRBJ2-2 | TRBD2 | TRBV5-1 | CASSSGGHWNTGELFF
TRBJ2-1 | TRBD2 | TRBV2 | CASSEGLAGGEQFF
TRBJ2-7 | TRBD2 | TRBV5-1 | CASSPTSGRMYEQYF
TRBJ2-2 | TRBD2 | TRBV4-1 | CASSQATSGRTVGELFF
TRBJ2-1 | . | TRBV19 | CASSIGLNEQFF
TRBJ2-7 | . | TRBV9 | CASSARQAPYEQYF
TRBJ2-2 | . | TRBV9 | CASSVGSSANTGELFF
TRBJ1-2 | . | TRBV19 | CASSISGDYGYTF
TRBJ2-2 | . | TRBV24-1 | CATSDRDSSLPGELFF
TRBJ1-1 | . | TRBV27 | CASSLLWGDAEAFF
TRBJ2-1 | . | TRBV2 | CASSDREKGIGEQFF
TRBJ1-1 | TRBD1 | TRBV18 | CASSPYRGQAEAFF
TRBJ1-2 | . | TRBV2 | CASPPGQDYGYTF
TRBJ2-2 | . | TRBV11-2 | CASTSGELFF